This T cell receptor beta chain was sequenced for a study of vaccination effects on CD4 cells after COVID-19. Ahead of sequencing, the ViraFEST assay grew antigen-specific CD4+ T cells using viral peptide pools. With 10 days of culture completed, CD4+ T cells were isolated. Testing of the vaccine recipients showed negative nucleocapsid antibodies and no prior SARS-CoV-2 infection. Study findings and constraints: Convalescent patients were scarce in the study, and it lacked early post-infection timepoints. At late timepoints after vaccination, vaccine- and infection-induced clones shrank markedly.

Of note for this clone: Its antigen remains unidentified.

Sequencing used immunoSEQ multiplex PCR; TCRdb keeps in-frame clones, though not all of them. The top ten hold approximately 3% of the sample, which has some 65,000 clones, 76% seen once. The source was CD4+ T cells from PBMCs cultured with HCoV-NL63 spike peptides, collected before COVID-19 vaccination. The receptor comes from a human donor who received a COVID-19 vaccine.

The CDR3 DNA follows: TGTGCCAGCGCAGGGAGTAATCAGCCCCAGCATTTT. Protein product: CASAGSNQPQHF. The genes are TRBV2 and TRBJ1-5, with D perhaps TRBD1 (5 bases). This CDR3 contains 12 residues. Trimming removed 8 bases from V and 4 bases from J, with 9 bases in between. CDR1 and CDR2 (germline): SNHLY, FYNNEI.